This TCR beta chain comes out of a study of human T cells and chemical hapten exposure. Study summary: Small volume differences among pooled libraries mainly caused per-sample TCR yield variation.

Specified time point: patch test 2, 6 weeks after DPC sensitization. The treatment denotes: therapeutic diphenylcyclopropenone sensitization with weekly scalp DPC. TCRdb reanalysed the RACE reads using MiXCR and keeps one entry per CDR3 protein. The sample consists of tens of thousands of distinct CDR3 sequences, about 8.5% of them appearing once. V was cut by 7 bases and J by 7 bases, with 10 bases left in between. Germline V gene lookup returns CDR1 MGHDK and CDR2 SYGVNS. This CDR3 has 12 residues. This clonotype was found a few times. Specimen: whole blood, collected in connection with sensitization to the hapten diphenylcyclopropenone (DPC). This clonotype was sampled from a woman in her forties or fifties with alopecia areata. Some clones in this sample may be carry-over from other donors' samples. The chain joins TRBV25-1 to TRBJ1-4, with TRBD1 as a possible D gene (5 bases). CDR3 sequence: CASKGPAEKLFF. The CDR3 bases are TGTGCCAGCAAGGGACCGGCTGAAAAACTGTTTTTT.